One sample yielded the 12 T cell receptor beta chains listed below, sequenced in a study of T cell responses to AZD1222 COVID-19 vaccine. Data came from immunoSEQ multiplex PCR; TCRdb stores just in-frame clones and leaves some out. The data contain about 97,000 clones, roughly 90% of them singletons. The sequencing used peripheral blood, collected on day 0 of AZD1222 vaccination. These receptors were collected from an adult in good health.

V gene TRBV5-3 combines with J gene TRBJ1-1; weak D call: TRBD1 (6 bases). TRBV5-3 is an ORF; its function is uncertain. CDR3 length equals 18 residues. Trimming took 4 bases from V and 0 from J, leaving 22 bases between them. The CDR3 DNA follows: TGTGCCAGAAGCAAGGATTTGAGACAGGTTAATCTGAACACTGAAGCTTTCTTT. It is translated as CARSKDLRQVNLNTEAFF.

The chain has TRBV5-1 and TRBJ2-2; 7 positions agree with TRBD1. Germline CDR1 SGHRS, CDR2 YFSETQ. The CDR3 loop spans 15 amino acids. V shed 3 bases and J 3 bases; nucleotides not matched to a gene: 5. Here the CDR3 DNA reads TGCGCCAGCAGCTCGGGACAGTGGGACACCGGGGAGCTGTTTTTT. Translated, it gives CASSSGQWDTGELFF.

By share, this clone counts as medium-sized (0.01 to 0.1%). In nucleotides, the CDR3 is TGCAGCGGCGGACAGGAGTTTGATACGCAGTATTTT. Translating gives CSGGQEFDTQYF. The chain employs TRBV29-1 and TRBJ2-3; TRBD1 aligns across 7 bases. This CDR3 comprises 12 residues. V dropped 7 bases and J dropped 6; count of bases not matched to a gene: 7. Per the germline V gene, CDR1 is SQVTM and CDR2 is ANQGSEA.

The chain joins TRBV5-5 to TRBJ1-5, with 8 bases lining up with TRBD1. Germline assignment: CDR1 SGHKS and CDR2 YYEKEE (reference sequence). The CDR3 has 15 amino acids. Losses at the gene ends were 4 bases for V and 4 bases for J; bases not matched to a gene: 7. The CDR3 region is CASSITGGPNQPQHF. The CDR3, as DNA: TGTGCCAGCAGCATAACAGGGGGTCCAAATCAGCCCCAGCATTTT.

The chain has TRBV5-4 and TRBJ1-6; D is unresolved. CDR1 is SGHNT, CDR2 YYREEE, per germline (reference sequence). Trimming stripped 0 bases from V and 10 bases from J, with 11 bases between. This CDR3 comprises 14 residues. The CDR3 here is CASSLGVLISPLHF. CDR3 DNA sequence: TGTGCCAGCAGCTTGGGCGTACTGATCTCACCCCTCCACTTT.

The genes are TRBV23-1 and TRBJ1-3; a weak D match, TRBD1 (5 bases). TRBV23-1 carries the ORF label, with uncertain function. This CDR3 spans 14 amino acids. V gave up 8 bases and J gave up 3 bases, with 14 bases separating them. Here the CDR3 DNA reads TGCGCCAGCGGCAAGTGGGGGTATGGAAACACCATATATTTT. Translation: CASGKWGYGNTIYF.

The J gene is TRBJ2-1, the V gene TRBV2; 10 nucleotides match TRBD2. This CDR3 region has 14 residues. Germline lookup yields CDR1 SNHLY and CDR2 FYNNEI. V lost 6 bases and J lost 4; bases outside the gene matches: 3. Here the CDR3 DNA reads TGTGCCAGCAGATCTAGCGGGGGTTACAATGAGCAGTTCTTC. It specifies CASRSSGGYNEQFF.

The chain links TRBV4-1 to TRBJ1-3; no definite D call. The CDR3 loop spans 15 amino acids. The V gene's germline CDR1 is MGHRA and CDR2 YSYEKL. The germline V and J ends were trimmed by 1 base and 1 base, with 8 bases remaining between them. DNA of the CDR3: TGCGCCAGCAGCCAAGGTCTGTTTTCTGGAAACACCATATATTTT. As protein: CASSQGLFSGNTIYF.

J is TRBJ1-5 and V is TRBV5-5, with D tentatively TRBD1 (5 bases). This CDR3 comprises 13 residues. The germline V gene encodes CDR1 SGHKS and CDR2 YYEKEE (reference sequence). The ends were cut back, 3 bases at V and 3 bases at J, with 7 bases in the middle. The CDR3 protein is CASSYRPNQPQHF. CDR3 DNA sequence: TGTGCCAGCAGCTACAGGCCCAATCAGCCCCAGCATTTT.

The CDR3 DNA follows: TGTGCCAGCAGCCCCCAGGACGGTGGAAACACCATATATTTT. Translating it yields CASSPQDGGNTIYF. The rearrangement uses TRBV9 and TRBJ1-3; D unclear. Germline V lookup: CDR1 SGDLS, CDR2 YYNGEE. V was cut by 4 bases and J by 3 bases, with 11 bases left in between. CDR3 length equals 14 residues.

This chain links TRBV6-2 or TRBV6-3 with TRBJ2-3, with D maybe TRBD2 (6 bases). CDR3 length: 14 residues. Germline loops: CDR1 MNHEY, CDR2 SVGEGT. Trimming left V 6 bases short and J 0 bases short, with 10 bases between. The chain's CDR3 is CASSPRGSTDTQYF. CDR3 coding DNA: TGTGCCAGCAGCCCCCGGGGGAGCACAGATACGCAGTATTTT.

The chain has TRBV19 and TRBJ1-3; D gene uncertain. Between the trimmed V and J ends, which lost 3 bases and 0 bases, there was a span of 9 bases. The CDR3 has 15 residues. CDR1 and CDR2 from the germline V gene are LNHDA and SQIVND (reference sequence). The CDR3 protein is CASSIAQVSGNTIYF. The CDR3 DNA reads as TGTGCCAGTAGTATCGCCCAGGTCTCTGGAAACACCATATATTTT.